This TCR beta chain was recorded in a study of T and B cells in COVID-19 patients. About the study: Critical illness requiring mechanical ventilation or extracorporeal membrane oxygenation affected three fifths of the roughly 20 active-infection patients.

This CDR3 has 14 amino acids. The germline V gene encodes CDR1 DFQATT and CDR2 SNEGSKA (reference sequence). The junction had 9 bases not matched to a gene; V was cut back by 2 bases and J by 6 bases. Note on this clonotype: Its antigen remains unidentified.

Each TRB amplification used roughly 250-550 ng of genomic DNA from blood. Study observations and caveats: Clonality of TRB repertoires was high in active COVID-19; recovery brought above-healthy diversity and richness.

TRB rearrangements were amplified by multiplex PCR with BIOMED2 TRB-A/B primers. TCRdb ran MiXCR on the multiplex PCR reads and lists one entry per CDR3 protein. The table shows roughly 27,000 distinct CDR3 sequences, with 30% to 35% occurring only once. The V call is TRBV20-1, the J call TRBJ2-7; 8 nucleotides line up with TRBD2. Input material: blood. This receptor was obtained from a human donor who had recovered from COVID-19. Written as DNA, the CDR3 is TGCAGTGCTAGATATAGCGGGGACCCCGGCGAGCAGTACTTC. It yields the protein CSARYSGDPGEQYF.